Only a few counts were recorded for the clone carrying this T cell receptor (beta chain). The CDR3 is 15 residues long. Trimming took 5 bases from V and 4 from J; bases not matched to a gene: 7. In germline, CDR1 is LNHDA, CDR2 SQIVND (reference sequence). Template material for amplifying TCR beta CDR3 regions consisted of RNA transcripts. The TCR CDR3 first-round RT-PCR relied on the HTBI primer set. TCRdb redid the calling of the multiplex PCR reads with MiXCR, one entry per CDR3 protein. Among 250,000 to 350,000 distinct CDR3 sequences, about 15% were seen once, and the ten largest hold roughly 31%. This sample was included in a study of T cells in Graves' hyperthyroidism and ophthalmopathy. Graves' hyperthyroidism showing no ophthalmopathy progression within 18 months was considered stable. Hyperthyroidism, newly diagnosed and lasting under 2 months, affected patients aged 18 to 65.

The clonotype was recovered from a man younger than 40 with Graves' hyperthyroidism. The sequenced material came from blood. The V gene is TRBV19, the J gene TRBJ2-1, with 8 bases aligning to TRBD2. Here the CDR3 DNA reads TGTGCCAGTAGTGGGAGCGGGGGTTCGTACAATGAGCAGTTCTTC. Protein: CASSGSGGSYNEQFF.